This TCR beta chain originates from a study of T cell responses to AZD1222 COVID-19 vaccine. Assay used: immunoSEQ multiplex PCR; TCRdb lists only in-frame clones, some missing. The table includes about 180,000 clones, 85% to 90% detected once. Trimming at V came to 2 bases and at J to 4 bases, leaving 8 bases not matched to a gene. There are 16 residues in the CDR3. Germline lookup yields CDR1 ENHRY and CDR2 SYGVKD. The sample consisted of peripheral blood, taken on day 0 of AZD1222 vaccination. This chain uses TRBV10-3 with TRBJ2-3; TRBD1 matches at 8 bases. The sequence derives from an adult in good health. CDR3 nucleotide sequence: TGTGCCATCAGTGAGCCCCGGGACAGGACGGCAGATACGCAGTATTTT. Protein sequence: CAISEPRDRTADTQYF.